This paragraph covers one TCR beta chain sequence. This specimen comes from a study of blood T cell repertoires in COVID-19. Looking at the study overall: Sources were T cells, B-cell-depleted T cells, or PBMCs; the material itself was cDNA or gDNA.

Germline V CDR1 and CDR2: SGHNT, YYREEE (reference sequence). The CDR3 sequence is 16 residues long. V shed 4 bases, J shed 2 bases, and the junction held 7 bases outside the gene matches. Produced via immunoSEQ multiplex PCR; TCRdb's table is partial and in-frame only. The sample lists 300,000 to 450,000 clones; roughly 86% were seen once. The sequenced sample consisted of peripheral blood. The chain employs TRBV5-4 and TRBJ2-7; 12 nucleotides match TRBD2. This TCR was recovered from a human donor in a cohort sampled during active COVID-19. DNA for the CDR3: TGTGCCAGCAGCCTTGGACTAGCGGGGTCTCCCTACGAGCAGTACTTC. It encodes CASSLGLAGSPYEQYF.